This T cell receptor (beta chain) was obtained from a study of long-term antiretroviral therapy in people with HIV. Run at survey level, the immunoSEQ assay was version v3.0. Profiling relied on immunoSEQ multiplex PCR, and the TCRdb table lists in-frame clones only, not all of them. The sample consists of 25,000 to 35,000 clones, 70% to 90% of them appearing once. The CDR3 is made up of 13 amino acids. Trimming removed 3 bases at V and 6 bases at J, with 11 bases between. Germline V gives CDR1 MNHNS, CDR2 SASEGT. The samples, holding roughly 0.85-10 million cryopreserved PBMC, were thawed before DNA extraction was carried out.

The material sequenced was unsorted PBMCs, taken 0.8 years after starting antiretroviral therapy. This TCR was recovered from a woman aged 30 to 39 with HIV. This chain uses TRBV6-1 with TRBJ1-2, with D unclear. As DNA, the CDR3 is TGTGCCAGCAGTGACCGGGGAGGAAATGGCTACACCTTC. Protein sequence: CASSDRGGNGYTF.